The 24 T cell receptor beta chains reported below all come from one sample, sequenced in a study of blood T cell repertoires in COVID-19. The repertoire was sequenced with immunoSEQ multiplex PCR; TCRdb's copy has only in-frame clones and lacks some. This sample has 110,000 to 150,000 clones, with roughly 84% found just once. Sequenced material: peripheral blood. The receptor set was obtained from a man aged 60 to 75 with active or convalescent COVID-19.

J is TRBJ1-4 and V is TRBV19; TRBD1 agrees at 11 bases. The V segment lost 4 bases and the J segment 7 bases; nucleotides outside the gene matches: 5. The CDR3 contains 15 residues. From germline, CDR1 is LNHDA and CDR2 SQIVND (reference sequence). CDR3 nucleotide sequence: TGTGCCAGTAGTACGAGGGACAGGGGGGGTGAAAAACTGTTTTTT. Protein sequence: CASSTRDRGGEKLFF.

This clone has more than one count but fewer than ten. V and J are TRBV7-8 and TRBJ1-1, with TRBD1 as a possible D gene (6 bases). Germline CDR1 reads SGHVS; CDR2 reads FQNEAQ. Trimming removed 0 bases from V and 0 bases from J, with 8 bases in between. The CDR3 is made up of 15 amino acids. CDR3 residues: CASSLATGVNTEAFF. Written as DNA, the CDR3 is TGTGCCAGCAGCTTAGCGACAGGAGTGAACACTGAAGCTTTCTTT.

The chain is built from TRBV27 and TRBJ1-1; no reliable D call. The V end was cut by 5 bases, the J end by 3 bases, with 13 bases between. The CDR3 is made up of 14 amino acids. CDR1 MNHEY and CDR2 SMNVEV come from the germline V gene (reference sequence). CDR3 loop: CASSILNGHTEAFF. CDR3 bases: TGTGCCAGCAGTATTTTAAATGGGCACACTGAAGCTTTCTTT.

The gene calls are TRBV19 and TRBJ1-1; perhaps TRBD1 as D (6 bases). This CDR3 has 14 residues. Germline-derived CDR1 and CDR2 are LNHDA and SQIVND (reference sequence). Trimming stripped 5 bases from V and 2 bases from J, with 12 bases between. The chain's CDR3 is CASSFGDINTEAFF. DNA for the CDR3: TGTGCCAGTAGTTTCGGGGACATTAACACTGAAGCTTTCTTT.

Remarks on this clone: Other DNA sequences of this sample code for an identical CDR3. The chain has TRBV12-3 or TRBV12-4 and TRBJ1-6; the match to TRBD1 covers 9 bases. CDR3 length: 13 amino acids. The V gene end was trimmed by 5 bases and the J gene end by 10 bases; junction bases not matched to a gene: 3. As DNA, the CDR3 is TGTGCCAGCAGTGGGGACAGGGCATCACCCCTCCACTTT. Translated, it gives CASSGDRASPLHF.

The chain couples TRBV7-9 to TRBJ2-3; 15 bases agree with TRBD2. The trim removed 4 bases at V and 1 base at J, leaving 9 bases unmatched. CDR3 length equals 19 residues. Germline CDR1 SEHNR, CDR2 FQNEAQ (reference sequence). The CDR3 bases are TGTGCCAGCAGCTCACCTGGACTAGCGGGAGGGTATGGCACAGATACGCAGTATTTT. Translated, it gives CASSSPGLAGGYGTDTQYF.

V and J are TRBV5-6 and TRBJ1-5; 8 bases fit TRBD1. This CDR3 has 15 residues. CDR1 and CDR2 (germline): SGHDT, YYEEEE. V lost 2 bases, J lost 1 base, and 2 bases stayed unmatched. CDR3 nucleotide sequence: TGTGCCAGCAGCTTCAGACAGGGGAGCAATCAGCCCCAGCATTTT. Residues: CASSFRQGSNQPQHF. Filled out from reference TRBV5-6 and TRBJ1-5, the complete variable domain reads DAGVTQSPTHLIKTRGQQVTLRCSPKSGHDTVSWYQQALGQGPQFIFQYYEEEERQRGNFPDRFSGHQFPNYSSELNVNALLLGDSALYLCASSFRQGSNQPQHFGDGTRLSIL.

The CDR3 loop reads CASSGRLAGDSEQFF. CDR3 bases: TGTGCCAGCAGCGGAAGACTAGCGGGAGATAGTGAGCAGTTCTTC. The chain combines TRBV14 with TRBJ2-1; 12 bases align to TRBD2. Germline CDR1 SGHDN, CDR2 FVKESK. V dropped 5 bases and J dropped 9; count of bases not matched to a gene: 8. The length of the CDR3 is 15 residues.

The chain uses TRBV7-6 and TRBJ1-1; 7 nucleotides align to TRBD1. This CDR3 spans 14 amino acids. Unmatched junction bases numbered 6, after V lost 5 bases and J lost 3 bases. Germline V CDR1 and CDR2: SGHVS, FNYEAQ. CDR3 region: CASSAQTGYTEAFF. CDR3 DNA: TGTGCCAGCAGCGCTCAGACAGGGTACACTGAAGCTTTCTTT.

V is TRBV19 and J is TRBJ2-6, with a tentative D call TRBD1 (5 bases). V was clipped by 1 base and J by 7 bases, with 20 bases between them. The germline gives CDR1 LNHDA, CDR2 SQIVND (reference sequence). This CDR3 is built from 18 residues. In nucleotides, the CDR3 is TGTGCCAGTAGTATAGGCCAAGGGGCAAGGGTTCGAGCCAACGTCCTGACTTTC. Translation: CASSIGQGARVRANVLTF.

V usage is TRBV11-3 and J usage is TRBJ2-1; 8 bases fit TRBD2. Per germline, CDR1 SGHNT and CDR2 YENEEA. The CDR3 contains 14 residues. The junction had 8 bases not matched to a gene; V was cut back by 4 bases and J by 9 bases. In DNA form, the CDR3 reads TGTGCCAGCAGCTCGGGCGGGAGGCTAGGTGAGCAGTTCTTC. Protein: CASSSGGRLGEQFF.

This clone was seen a single time. The chain recombines TRBV27 with TRBJ1-2; D is unresolved. Trimming pared 6 bases from V and 0 bases from J, leaving 11 bases between. Germline CDR1 is MNHEY and CDR2 is SMNVEV (reference sequence). This CDR3 region has 14 residues. The DNA of the CDR3 is TGTGCCAGCAGGAGCGTAGGTACTAACTATGGCTACACCTTC. Its protein is CASRSVGTNYGYTF.

The J gene is TRBJ2-5, the V gene TRBV9, with 9 bases identical to TRBD2. The V and J ends lost 3 bases and 5 bases, in that order; junction bases with no gene match: 5. CDR1 and CDR2 (germline): SGDLS, YYNGEE. CDR3 length equals 14 residues. The CDR3 here is CASSERGVMETQYF. CDR3 bases: TGTGCCAGCAGCGAGCGGGGGGTCATGGAGACCCAGTACTTC. Using reference TRBV9 and TRBJ2-5 for the parts outside the CDR3, the full variable domain is DSGVTQTPKHLITATGQRVTLRCSPRSGDLSVYWYQQSLDQGLQFLIQYYNGEERAKGNILERFSAQQFPDLHSELNLSSLELGDSALYFCASSERGVMETQYFGPGTRLLVL.

The V and J genes are TRBV27 and TRBJ1-2; D gene ambiguous. Germline V gene sequence: CDR1 MNHEY, CDR2 SMNVEV (reference sequence). The CDR3 is made up of 13 amino acids. Trimming cost V 3 bases and J 6 bases, with 11 bases left between them. CDR3 bases: TGTGCCAGCAGTTTCCGGGGTATGGATGGCTACACCTTC. It codes for CASSFRGMDGYTF.

The chain is built from TRBV9 and TRBJ1-1; TRBD1 matches 7 bases. CDR1 is SGDLS, CDR2 YYNGEE, per germline. V gave up 3 bases and J gave up 6 bases; unmatched junction bases: 5. CDR3 size: 13 residues. The CDR3, as DNA: TGTGCCAGCAGCGGACGTCAGGGGGCTGAAGCTTTCTTT. Protein sequence: CASSGRQGAEAFF. Full variable domain (remainder filled in from reference TRBV9 and TRBJ1-1): DSGVTQTPKHLITATGQRVTLRCSPRSGDLSVYWYQQSLDQGLQFLIQYYNGEERAKGNILERFSAQQFPDLHSELNLSSLELGDSALYFCASSGRQGAEAFFGQGTRLTVV.

This clone was seen just once. This sequence joins TRBV24-1 and TRBJ2-5; a weak D match, TRBD2 (6 bases). CDR1 is KGHDR, CDR2 SFDVKD, per germline. This CDR3 has 15 amino acids. V dropped 4 bases and J dropped 5 bases, with 16 bases sitting between them. CDR3 DNA sequence: TGTGCCACCAGTGAACCGGGACTGGCCGTGGAGACCCAGTACTTC. It translates to CATSEPGLAVETQYF.

J is TRBJ1-2 and V is TRBV28; 8 bases align to TRBD1. This CDR3 is built from 15 residues. Losses at the gene ends were 6 bases for V and 5 bases for J; bases not matched to a gene: 11. The V gene's germline CDR1 is MDHEN and CDR2 SYDVKM. CDR3 residues: CASRSLQGALYGYTF. CDR3 nucleotides: TGTGCCAGCAGGTCTCTCCAGGGGGCACTTTATGGCTACACCTTC.

The chain recombines TRBV5-1 with TRBJ2-7; 7 bases line up with TRBD1. V lost 4 bases to trimming and J lost 3 bases; unmatched junction nucleotides: 10. Germline V gene data show CDR1 as SGHRS and CDR2 as YFSETQ. The length of the CDR3 is 15 residues. DNA for the CDR3: TGCGCCAGCAGCGACAGACAGGGATCGGGCTACGAGCAGTACTTC. Its translation is CASSDRQGSGYEQYF.

This sequence joins TRBV21-1 and TRBJ2-7; the table's D call TRBD2 went unverified against the DNA. TRBV21-1 is a recognized pseudogene. There are 17 residues in the CDR3. The CDR3 sequence is CASSKVFWGEGFYEQYV. The CDR3, as DNA: TGTGCCAGCAGCAAAGTGTTTTGGGGGGAGGGCTTCTACGAGCAGTACGTC.

This clone is a singleton in its sample. The chain carries TRBV6-5 and TRBJ1-2; TRBD1 might be the D (5 bases). Trimming removed 8 bases from V and 5 bases from J, with 9 bases in between. Germline-derived CDR1 and CDR2 are MNHEY and SVGAGI. The CDR3 contains 11 residues. The CDR3 DNA sequence: TGTGCCAGCGGAGCAGGGTATGGCTACACCTTC. Translating it yields CASGAGYGYTF.

The CDR3 DNA sequence: TGTGCCAGTAGTATACAGCCGGGTAGGGGGGGGAGGAGTACTGAAGCTTTCTTT. Encoded protein: CASSIQPGRGGRSTEAFF. This sequence joins TRBV19 and TRBJ1-1, with TRBD1 as a possible D gene (6 bases). V was pared by 2 bases and J by 5 bases, with 24 bases between. Germline values: CDR1 LNHDA, CDR2 SQIVND (reference sequence). The CDR3 totals 18 residues.

This chain links TRBV10-2 with TRBJ2-1; tentative D call: TRBD1 (5 bases). CDR1 is WSHSY and CDR2 is SAAADI in the germline V gene. V lost 0 bases and J lost 8, with 14 bases in between. This CDR3 comprises 15 residues. This CDR3 reads CASSESSWGFDEQFF. The CDR3 DNA sequence: TGCGCCAGCAGTGAGTCTAGCTGGGGCTTCGATGAGCAGTTCTTC.

In this sample, this clone turned up a few times. This rearrangement joins TRBV7-9 to TRBJ1-4, with 9 bases that match TRBD1. CDR1 and CDR2 (germline): SEHNR, FQNEAQ (reference sequence). V trimming: 5 bases; J trimming: 2 bases; junction bases outside the gene matches: 12. This CDR3 is built from 18 residues. The CDR3: CASSRTRDRDRTNEKLFF. CDR3 nucleotide sequence: TGTGCCAGCAGCCGAACCCGGGACAGGGATAGGACTAATGAAAAACTGTTTTTT.

The chain employs TRBV7-6 and TRBJ2-3, with TRBD1 matching 10 bases. The CDR3 sequence is 15 residues long. Germline V gives CDR1 SGHVS, CDR2 FNYEAQ. V shed 3 bases, J shed 1 base, and the junction held 1 base outside the gene matches. The CDR3 reads CASSFGTGGTDTQYF. As DNA, the CDR3 is TGTGCCAGCAGCTTCGGGACAGGGGGCACAGATACGCAGTATTTT.